Each of the 22 T cell receptor beta chains below was sequenced from the same sample in a study of cytotoxic CD8 clonotypes in ibrutinib-treated CLL. Profiling relied on immunoSEQ multiplex PCR, and the TCRdb table lists in-frame clones only, not all of them. The sample includes roughly 12,000 clones, around 81% of them seen just once. This specimen was PBMCs, taken at disease progression, from a patient treated with ibrutinib. The receptors stem from a human donor with chronic lymphocytic leukemia.

This chain connects TRBV11-3 to TRBJ2-7, with TRBD1 matching over 8 bases. The CDR3 length is 15 residues. With 5 bases clipped from V and 3 bases from J, the junction kept 9 bases outside the gene matches. Germline V gene lookup returns CDR1 SGHNT and CDR2 YENEEA. The CDR3 coding sequence is TGTGCCAGCAGCCCAGGACAGGGAAGGGACTACGAGCAGTACTTC. Its translation: CASSPGQGRDYEQYF.

The chain uses TRBV9 and TRBJ2-4; D is uncertain. The germline gives CDR1 SGDLS, CDR2 YYNGEE. This CDR3 is 13 amino acids long. With 0 bases removed from V and 5 bases from J, the gap between germline ends came to 6 bases. The CDR3 DNA reads TGTGCCAGCAGCGTAGGGCAGGAAAACATTCAGTACTTC. Translation: CASSVGQENIQYF.

The V and J genes are TRBV5-1 and TRBJ2-7; 11 bases are a match to TRBD2. CDR3 length: 15 amino acids. CDR1 SGHRS and CDR2 YFSETQ come from the germline V gene. V trimming: 0 bases; J trimming: 4 bases; junction bases outside the gene matches: 3. In nucleotides, the CDR3 is TGCGCCAGCAGCTTGGAATTAGCGGGAGGGTACGAGCAGTACTTC. It is translated as CASSLELAGGYEQYF.

This rearrangement joins TRBV7-8 to TRBJ1-3; 8 bases map to TRBD1. Trimming removed 2 bases from V and 0 bases from J; junction bases left unmatched: 3. The CDR3 runs to 16 residues. Germline lookup yields CDR1 SGHVS and CDR2 FQNEAQ. The CDR3 here is CASSLLDRVSGNTIYF. CDR3 DNA sequence: TGTGCCAGCAGCTTACTGGACAGGGTCTCTGGAAACACCATATATTTT. Full variable domain (rest looked up from reference TRBV7-8 and TRBJ1-3): GAGVSQSPRYKVAKRGQDVALRCDPISGHVSLFWYQQALGQGPEFLTYFQNEAQLDKSGLPSDRFFAERPEGSVSTLKIQRTQQEDSAVYLCASSLLDRVSGNTIYFGEGSWLTVV.

V gene TRBV5-1 combines with J gene TRBJ2-7; TRBD2 agrees at 15 bases. This CDR3 spans 21 amino acids. Germline trimming cut 2 bases from V and 3 bases from J; bases unmatched to any gene: 18. Germline CDR1 reads SGHRS; CDR2 reads YFSETQ. The CDR3 region is CASSLSYRRTSGREGVYEQYF. CDR3 DNA: TGCGCCAGCAGCTTAAGTTACAGACGGACTAGCGGGAGGGAAGGGGTCTACGAGCAGTACTTC.

The chain recombines TRBV27 with TRBJ2-3; no firm D call. Trimming removed 2 bases at V and 0 bases at J, with 3 bases between. The CDR3 covers 13 residues. Germline CDR1 and CDR2: MNHEY and SMNVEV (reference sequence). The CDR3 DNA reads TGTGCCAGCAGTTTAACTAGCACAGATACGCAGTATTTT. Its translation: CASSLTSTDTQYF.

A single count supports this clone. V gene TRBV19 combines with J gene TRBJ2-5, with TRBD2 matching over 8 bases. After removal of 8 bases from V and 1 base from J, the junction contained 6 bases not matched to a gene. This CDR3 has 14 residues. Germline V CDR1 and CDR2: LNHDA, SQIVND (reference sequence). The CDR3 DNA is TGTGCCAGTTCCCGGACTAGCATCCAAGAGACCCAGTACTTC. Translation gives CASSRTSIQETQYF.

The chain uses TRBV5-1 and TRBJ1-2; no reliable D call. V lost 0 bases, J lost 2 bases, and 8 bases lay in between. This CDR3 is 14 amino acids long. The germline V gene has CDR1 SGHRS and CDR2 YFSETQ. The CDR3 loop reads CASSLGGLNYGYTF. The DNA of the CDR3 is TGCGCCAGCAGCTTGGGGGGTTTGAACTATGGCTACACCTTC.

The V call is TRBV25-1, the J call TRBJ1-4; D gene unclear. Between the trimmed V and J ends, which lost 6 bases and 1 base, there was a span of 0 bases. The CDR3 sequence is 11 residues long. Per germline, CDR1 MGHDK and CDR2 SYGVNS. DNA for the CDR3: TGTGCCAGCAGAACTAATGAAAAACTGTTTTTT. This encodes CASRTNEKLFF. Full variable domain (remainder filled in from reference TRBV25-1 and TRBJ1-4): EADIYQTPRYLVIGTGKKITLECSQTMGHDKMYWYQQDPGMELHLIHYSYGVNSTEKGDLSSESTVSRIRTEHFPLTLESARPSHTSQYLCASRTNEKLFFGSGTQLSVL.

This chain connects TRBV28 to TRBJ2-5, with D perhaps TRBD2 (6 bases). Matching the DNA end better, TRBJ2-7 makes the J call doubtful. The CDR3 has 13 residues. The germline V gene has CDR1 MDHEN and CDR2 SYDVKM. CDR3 loop: CASTRTTGYEQYF. The CDR3 coding sequence is TGTGCCAGCACTAGGACTACAGGCTACGAGCAGTACTTC.

The chain joins TRBV9 to TRBJ2-2; TRBD1 matches 11 bases. Germline V gene data show CDR1 as SGDLS and CDR2 as YYNGEE. After removal of 4 bases from V and 4 bases from J, the junction contained 3 bases not matched to a gene. CDR3 length: 15 residues. CDR3 loop: CASSPGQGGTGELFF. CDR3 nucleotides: TGTGCCAGCAGCCCGGGACAGGGGGGCACCGGGGAGCTGTTTTTT.

The genes are TRBV10-2 and TRBJ1-3; D unresolved. CDR3 length: 13 residues. Trimming stripped 4 bases from V and 2 bases from J, with 6 bases between. Germline lookup yields CDR1 WSHSY and CDR2 SAAADI. CDR3 loop: CASSGGTGNTIYF. CDR3 sequence (DNA): TGCGCCAGCAGTGGAGGGACTGGAAACACCATATATTTT.

V gene TRBV11-2 combines with J gene TRBJ1-2; 8 bases align to TRBD1. The CDR3 totals 13 residues. V trimming: 4 bases; J trimming: 4 bases; junction bases outside the gene matches: 2. Germline V CDR1 and CDR2: SGHAT, FQNNGV. CDR3 in DNA: TGTGCCAGCAGCTCACAGGGGGGCTATGGCTACACCTTC. Residues: CASSSQGGYGYTF.

The rearrangement links TRBV5-1 to TRBJ1-3; possibly TRBD1 for D (6 bases). V lost 3 bases, J lost 3 bases, and 10 bases lay in between. Germline loops: CDR1 SGHRS, CDR2 YFSETQ. CDR3 length equals 14 residues. The CDR3 sequence is CASSSQGIGNTIYF. DNA for the CDR3: TGCGCCAGCAGCTCCCAGGGGATTGGAAACACCATATATTTT.

This chain links TRBV9 with TRBJ2-2; D is ambiguous. The CDR3 contains 14 residues. Trimming cost V 0 bases and J 6 bases, with 9 bases left between them. CDR1 is SGDLS and CDR2 is YYNGEE in the germline V gene. CDR3 nucleotides: TGTGCCAGCAGCGTAGAGGTCGGCGCCGGGGAGCTGTTTTTT. It translates to CASSVEVGAGELFF. Complete variable domain (other parts from reference TRBV9 and TRBJ2-2): DSGVTQTPKHLITATGQRVTLRCSPRSGDLSVYWYQQSLDQGLQFLIQYYNGEERAKGNILERFSAQQFPDLHSELNLSSLELGDSALYFCASSVEVGAGELFFGEGSRLTVL.

The chain has TRBV7-9 and TRBJ2-1; D not resolved. The CDR3 runs to 13 residues. CDR1 is SEHNR and CDR2 is FQNEAQ in the germline V gene (reference sequence). V was trimmed by 1 base and J by 5 bases, leaving 6 bases between them. CDR3 region: CASSLEYNNEQFF. The CDR3 DNA reads as TGTGCCAGCAGCTTAGAGTACAACAATGAGCAGTTCTTC.

The chain has TRBV11-2 and TRBJ2-7; tentatively, D is TRBD2 (5 bases). CDR3 size: 14 residues. Germline loops: CDR1 SGHAT, CDR2 FQNNGV. V lost 6 bases to trimming and J lost 0 bases, with 12 bases between them. This CDR3 reads CASSDGKSSYEQYF. CDR3 DNA: TGTGCCAGCAGTGACGGGAAAAGCTCCTACGAGCAGTACTTC.

This clone was seen only once. The chain links TRBV7-9 to TRBJ2-1, with 7 bases lining up with TRBD2. Germline V lookup: CDR1 SEHNR, CDR2 FQNEAQ (reference sequence). This CDR3 contains 14 residues. Unmatched junction bases numbered 3, after V lost 4 bases and J lost 3 bases. CDR3 region: CASSWGGDYNEQFF. In nucleotides, the CDR3 is TGTGCCAGCAGCTGGGGAGGGGACTACAATGAGCAGTTCTTC.

The chain joins TRBV30 to TRBJ2-7; D remains ambiguous. Germline V CDR1 and CDR2: GTSNPN, SVGIG (reference sequence). This CDR3 is 11 amino acids long. The V end was cut by 0 bases, the J end by 6 bases, with 6 bases between. For the CDR3, the DNA is TGTGCCTGGAGTGTACGATCCGAGCAGTACTTC. Protein product: CAWSVRSEQYF.

The chain is built from TRBV5-8 and TRBJ2-7; TRBD1 matches at 10 bases. The length of the CDR3 is 16 residues. V lost 2 bases, J lost 2 bases, and 7 bases stayed unmatched. Germline assignment: CDR1 SGHTS and CDR2 YDEGEE. The CDR3: CASSLPMGQGTYEQYF. The DNA of the CDR3 is TGTGCCAGCAGCTTACCAATGGGACAGGGGACCTACGAGCAGTACTTC.

The rearrangement links TRBV28 to TRBJ2-7; 7 nucleotides line up with TRBD1. The CDR3 spans 13 residues. Germline V gives CDR1 MDHEN, CDR2 SYDVKM. J was trimmed by 2 bases and V by 11 bases; bases with no gene match: 9. CDR3 loop: CAALGTDPYEQYF. The CDR3 DNA is TGTGCCGCGCTTGGGACAGACCCCTACGAGCAGTACTTC.

The chain links TRBV5-5 to TRBJ2-5; weak D call: TRBD2 (6 bases). There are 15 residues in the CDR3. Trimming left V 5 bases short and J 2 bases short, with 16 bases between. Germline lookup yields CDR1 SGHKS and CDR2 YYEKEE (reference sequence). The CDR3 loop is CASRTGTPHQETQYF. The CDR3 nucleotides are TGTGCCAGCAGGACCGGGACTCCCCATCAAGAGACCCAGTACTTC.